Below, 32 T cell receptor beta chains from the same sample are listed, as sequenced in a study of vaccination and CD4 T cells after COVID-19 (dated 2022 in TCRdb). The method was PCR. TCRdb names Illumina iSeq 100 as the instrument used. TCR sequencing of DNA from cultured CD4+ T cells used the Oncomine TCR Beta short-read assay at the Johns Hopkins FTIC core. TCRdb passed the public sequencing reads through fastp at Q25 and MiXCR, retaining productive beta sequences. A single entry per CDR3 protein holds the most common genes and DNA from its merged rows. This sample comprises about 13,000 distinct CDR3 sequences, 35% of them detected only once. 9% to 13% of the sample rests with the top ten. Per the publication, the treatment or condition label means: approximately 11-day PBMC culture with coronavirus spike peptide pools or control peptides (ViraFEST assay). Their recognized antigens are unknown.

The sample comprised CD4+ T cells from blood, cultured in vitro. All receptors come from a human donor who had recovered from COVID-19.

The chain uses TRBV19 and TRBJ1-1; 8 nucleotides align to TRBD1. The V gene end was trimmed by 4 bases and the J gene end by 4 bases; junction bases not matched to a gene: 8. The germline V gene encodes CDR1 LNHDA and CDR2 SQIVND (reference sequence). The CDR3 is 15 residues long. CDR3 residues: CASSTPETGGTEAFF. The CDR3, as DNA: TGTGCCAGTAGTACACCAGAAACAGGGGGCACTGAAGCTTTCTTT.

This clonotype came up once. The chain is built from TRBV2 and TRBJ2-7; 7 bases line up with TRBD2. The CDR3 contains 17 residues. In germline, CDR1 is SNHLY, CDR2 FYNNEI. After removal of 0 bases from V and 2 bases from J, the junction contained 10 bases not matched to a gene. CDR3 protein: CASSEADGLGPTYEQYF. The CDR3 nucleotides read TGTGCCAGCAGTGAAGCGGACGGACTAGGCCCAACCTACGAGCAGTACTTC.

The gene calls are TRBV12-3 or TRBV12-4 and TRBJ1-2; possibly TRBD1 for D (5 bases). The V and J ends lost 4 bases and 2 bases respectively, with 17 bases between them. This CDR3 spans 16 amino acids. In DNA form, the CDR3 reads TGTGCCAGCAGTTCCCTAAACCCGGGGCAGAACTATGGCTACACCTTC. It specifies CASSSLNPGQNYGYTF.

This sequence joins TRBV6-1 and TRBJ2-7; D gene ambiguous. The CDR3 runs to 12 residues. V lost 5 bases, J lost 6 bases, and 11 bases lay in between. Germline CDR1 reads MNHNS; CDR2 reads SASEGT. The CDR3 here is CASSPWIAEQYF. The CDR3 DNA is TGTGCCAGCAGTCCCTGGATCGCCGAGCAGTACTTC.

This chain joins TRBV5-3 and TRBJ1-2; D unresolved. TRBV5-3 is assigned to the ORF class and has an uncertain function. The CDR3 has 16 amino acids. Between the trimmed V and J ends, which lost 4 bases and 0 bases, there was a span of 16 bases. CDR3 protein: CARSPPPMRTNYGYTF. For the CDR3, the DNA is TGTGCCAGAAGCCCACCACCCATGCGTACTAACTATGGCTACACCTTC.

The CDR3 nucleotides read TGTGCCGTTAGACTAGACAGCTTAGGTGAGCAGTTCTTC. Protein sequence: CAVRLDSLGEQFF. The V call is TRBV10-3, the J call TRBJ2-1, with D maybe TRBD2 (6 bases). CDR3 length equals 13 residues. The V gene lost 11 bases and the J gene lost 9 bases, with 20 bases spanning the gap. Germline CDR1 reads ENHRY; CDR2 reads SYGVKD.

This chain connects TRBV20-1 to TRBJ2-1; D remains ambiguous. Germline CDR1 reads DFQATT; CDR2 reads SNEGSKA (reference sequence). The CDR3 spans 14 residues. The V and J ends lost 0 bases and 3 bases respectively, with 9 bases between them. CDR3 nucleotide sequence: TGCAGTGCTAGAGACCCTTACGACTACAATGAGCAGTTCTTC. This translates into CSARDPYDYNEQFF.

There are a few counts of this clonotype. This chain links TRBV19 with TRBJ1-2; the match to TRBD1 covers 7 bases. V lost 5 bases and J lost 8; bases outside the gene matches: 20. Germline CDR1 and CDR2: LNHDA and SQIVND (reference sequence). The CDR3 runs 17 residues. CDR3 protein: CASSGSGTELSSGGYTF. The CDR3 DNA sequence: TGTGCCAGTAGTGGGTCCGGGACAGAATTATCCTCCGGGGGCTACACCTTC.

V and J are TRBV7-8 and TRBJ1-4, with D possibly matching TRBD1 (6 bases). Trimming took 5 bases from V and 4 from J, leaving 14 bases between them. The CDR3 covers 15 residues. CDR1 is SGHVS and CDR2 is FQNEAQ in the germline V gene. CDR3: CASSPRGGDNEKLFF. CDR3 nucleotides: TGTGCCAGCAGCCCTAGGGGGGGAGATAATGAAAAACTGTTTTTT.

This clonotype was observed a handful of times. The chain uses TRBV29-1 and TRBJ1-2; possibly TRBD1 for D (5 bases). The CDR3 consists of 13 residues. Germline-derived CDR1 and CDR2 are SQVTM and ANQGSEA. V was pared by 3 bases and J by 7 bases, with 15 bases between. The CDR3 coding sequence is TGCAGCGTTGACGGGGGAGGATGGGGTGGCTACACCTTC. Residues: CSVDGGGWGGYTF. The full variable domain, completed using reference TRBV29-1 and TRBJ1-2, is SAVISQKPSRDICQRGTSLTIQCQVDSQVTMMFWYRQQPGQSLTLIATANQGSEATYESGFVIDKFPISRPNLTFSTLTVSNMSPEDSSIYLCSVDGGGWGGYTFGSGTRLTVV.

CDR3 residues: CASTKAAGFVYEQYF. CDR3 nucleotide sequence: TGTGCCAGCACCAAAGCAGCGGGATTCGTCTACGAGCAGTACTTC. The rearrangement joins TRBV28 to TRBJ2-7; 7 bases are a match to TRBD2. The CDR3 is made up of 15 amino acids. The trim removed 7 bases at V and 3 bases at J, leaving 12 bases unmatched. Per the germline V gene, CDR1 is MDHEN and CDR2 is SYDVKM.

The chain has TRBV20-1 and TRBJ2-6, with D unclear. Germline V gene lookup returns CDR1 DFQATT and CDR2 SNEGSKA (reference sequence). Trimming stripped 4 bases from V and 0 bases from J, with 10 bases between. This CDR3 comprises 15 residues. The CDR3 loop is CSATVSNSGANVLTF. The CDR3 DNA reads TGCAGTGCTACCGTTAGTAACTCTGGGGCCAACGTCCTGACTTTC.

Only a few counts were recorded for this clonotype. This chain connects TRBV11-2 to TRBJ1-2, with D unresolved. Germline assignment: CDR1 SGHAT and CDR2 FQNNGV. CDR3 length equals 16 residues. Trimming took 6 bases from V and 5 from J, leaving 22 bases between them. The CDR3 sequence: CASRRLSGRRSYGYTF. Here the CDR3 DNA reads TGTGCCAGCAGGAGACTCAGTGGACGGAGATCTTATGGCTACACCTTC.

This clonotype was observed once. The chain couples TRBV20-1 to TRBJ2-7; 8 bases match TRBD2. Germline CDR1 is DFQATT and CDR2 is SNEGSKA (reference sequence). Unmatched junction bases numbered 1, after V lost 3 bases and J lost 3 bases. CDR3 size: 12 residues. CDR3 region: CSASLAGYEQYF. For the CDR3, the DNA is TGCAGTGCTAGTCTAGCGGGCTACGAGCAGTACTTC.

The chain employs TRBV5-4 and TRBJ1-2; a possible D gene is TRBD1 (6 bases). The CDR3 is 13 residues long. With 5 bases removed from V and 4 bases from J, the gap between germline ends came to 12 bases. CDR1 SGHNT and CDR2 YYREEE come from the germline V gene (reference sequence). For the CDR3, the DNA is TGTGCCAGCAGTGTCACAGGGCTCTATGGCTACACCTTC. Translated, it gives CASSVTGLYGYTF. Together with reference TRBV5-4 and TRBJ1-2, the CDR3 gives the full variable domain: ETGVTQSPTHLIKTRGQQVTLRCSSQSGHNTVSWYQQALGQGPQFIFQYYREEENGRGNFPPRFSGLQFPNYSSELNVNALELDDSALYLCASSVTGLYGYTFGSGTRLTVV.

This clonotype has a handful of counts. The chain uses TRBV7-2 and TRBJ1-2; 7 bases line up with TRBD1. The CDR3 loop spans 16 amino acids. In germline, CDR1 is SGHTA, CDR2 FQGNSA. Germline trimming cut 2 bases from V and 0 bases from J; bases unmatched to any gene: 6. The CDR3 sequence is CASSLNRGPSNYGYTF. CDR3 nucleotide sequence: TGTGCCAGCAGCTTAAACAGGGGCCCCTCTAACTATGGCTACACCTTC.

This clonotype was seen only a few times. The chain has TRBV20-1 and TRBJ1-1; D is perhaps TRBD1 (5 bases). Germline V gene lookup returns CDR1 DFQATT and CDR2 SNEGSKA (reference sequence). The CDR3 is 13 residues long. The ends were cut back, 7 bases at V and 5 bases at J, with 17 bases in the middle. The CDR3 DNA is TGCAGTGTCAGGGAGACCCTGGATACTGAAGCTTTCTTT. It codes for CSVRETLDTEAFF.

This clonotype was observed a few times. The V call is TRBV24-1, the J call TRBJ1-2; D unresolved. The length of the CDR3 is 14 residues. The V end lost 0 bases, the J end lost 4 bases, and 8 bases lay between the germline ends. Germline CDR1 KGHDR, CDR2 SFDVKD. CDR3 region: CATSDLGQPYGYTF. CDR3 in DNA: TGTGCCACCAGTGATTTGGGGCAGCCCTATGGCTACACCTTC.

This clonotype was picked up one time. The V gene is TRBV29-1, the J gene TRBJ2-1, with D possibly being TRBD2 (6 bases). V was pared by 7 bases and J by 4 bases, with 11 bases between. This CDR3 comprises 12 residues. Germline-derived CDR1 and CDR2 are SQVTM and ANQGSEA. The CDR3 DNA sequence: TGCAGCGGCCGGGACTCGTACAATGAGCAGTTCTTC. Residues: CSGRDSYNEQFF.

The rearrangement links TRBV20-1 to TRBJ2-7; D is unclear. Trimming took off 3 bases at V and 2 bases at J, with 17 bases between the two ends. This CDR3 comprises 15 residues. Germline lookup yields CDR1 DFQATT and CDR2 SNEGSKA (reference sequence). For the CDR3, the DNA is TGCAGTGCTAGGGGGATCGCCGGGCGAACCTACGAGCAGTACTTC. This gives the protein CSARGIAGRTYEQYF.

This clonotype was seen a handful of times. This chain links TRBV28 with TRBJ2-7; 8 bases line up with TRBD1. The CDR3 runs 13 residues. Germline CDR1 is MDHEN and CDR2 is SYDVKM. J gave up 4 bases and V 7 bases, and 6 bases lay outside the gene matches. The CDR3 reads CASTRQGRYEQYF. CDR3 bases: TGTGCCAGCACCAGACAGGGGAGGTACGAGCAGTACTTC.

The CDR3 spells CASRDGVTYEQYF. CDR3 DNA: TGTGCCAGCAGGGACGGGGTTACCTACGAGCAGTACTTC. The chain couples TRBV2 to TRBJ2-7, with D tentatively TRBD2 (5 bases). Germline V gene sequence: CDR1 SNHLY, CDR2 FYNNEI. Trimming pared 6 bases from V and 2 bases from J, leaving 11 bases between. The CDR3 spans 13 residues.

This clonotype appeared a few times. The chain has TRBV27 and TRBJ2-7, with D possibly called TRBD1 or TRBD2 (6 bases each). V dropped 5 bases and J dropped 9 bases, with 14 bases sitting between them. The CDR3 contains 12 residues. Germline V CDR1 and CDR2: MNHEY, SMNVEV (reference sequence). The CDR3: CASSGGTPRQYF. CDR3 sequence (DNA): TGTGCCAGCAGTGGGGGGACACCGCGGCAGTACTTC.

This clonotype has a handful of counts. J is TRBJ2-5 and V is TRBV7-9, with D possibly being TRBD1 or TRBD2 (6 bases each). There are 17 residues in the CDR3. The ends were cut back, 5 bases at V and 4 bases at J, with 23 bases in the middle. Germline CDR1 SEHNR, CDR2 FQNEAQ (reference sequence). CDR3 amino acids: CASSPGRAGEAGETQYF. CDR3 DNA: TGTGCCAGCAGCCCCGGGCGGGCAGGGGAAGCGGGAGAGACCCAGTACTTC.

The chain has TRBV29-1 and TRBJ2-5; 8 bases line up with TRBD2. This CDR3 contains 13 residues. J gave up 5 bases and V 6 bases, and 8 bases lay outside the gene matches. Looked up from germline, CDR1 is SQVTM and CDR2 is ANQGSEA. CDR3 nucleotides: TGCAGCGTCCAGGAGGGCGGGAGGGAGACCCAGTACTTC. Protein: CSVQEGGRETQYF.

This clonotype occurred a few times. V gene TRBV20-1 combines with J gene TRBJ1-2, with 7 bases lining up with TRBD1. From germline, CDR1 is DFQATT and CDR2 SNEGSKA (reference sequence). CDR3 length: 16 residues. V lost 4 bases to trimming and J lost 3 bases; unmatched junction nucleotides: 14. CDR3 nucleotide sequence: TGCAGTGCTACGCCAAGGAGGACAGGCGCATACTATGGCTACACCTTC. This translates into CSATPRRTGAYYGYTF.

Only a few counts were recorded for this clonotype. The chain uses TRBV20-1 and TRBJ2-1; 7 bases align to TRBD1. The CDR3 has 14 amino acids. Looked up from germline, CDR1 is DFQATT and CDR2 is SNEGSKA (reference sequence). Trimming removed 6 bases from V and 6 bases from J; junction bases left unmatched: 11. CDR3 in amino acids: CSAGGLARGNEQFF. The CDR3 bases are TGCAGTGCAGGGGGCTTAGCCCGGGGCAATGAGCAGTTCTTC.

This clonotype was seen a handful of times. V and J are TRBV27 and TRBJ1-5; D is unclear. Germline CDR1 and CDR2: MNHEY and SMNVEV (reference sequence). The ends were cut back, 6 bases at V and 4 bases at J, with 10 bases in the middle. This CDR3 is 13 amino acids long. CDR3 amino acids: CASRREFNQPQHF. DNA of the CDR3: TGTGCCAGCAGGAGGGAGTTTAATCAGCCCCAGCATTTT.

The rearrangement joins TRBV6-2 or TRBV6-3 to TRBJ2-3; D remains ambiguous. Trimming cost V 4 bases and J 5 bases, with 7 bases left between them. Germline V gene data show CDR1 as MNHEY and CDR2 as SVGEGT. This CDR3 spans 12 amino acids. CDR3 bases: TGTGCCAGCAGTTTCGGACGAGATACGCAGTATTTT. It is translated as CASSFGRDTQYF.

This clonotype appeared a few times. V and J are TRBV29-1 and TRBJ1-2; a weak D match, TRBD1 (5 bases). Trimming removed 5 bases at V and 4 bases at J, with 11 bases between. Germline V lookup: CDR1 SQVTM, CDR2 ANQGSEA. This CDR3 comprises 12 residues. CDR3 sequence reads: CSVSAGLYGYTF. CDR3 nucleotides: TGCAGCGTTAGCGCAGGGCTCTATGGCTACACCTTC. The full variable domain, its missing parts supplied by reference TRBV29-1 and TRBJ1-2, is SAVISQKPSRDICQRGTSLTIQCQVDSQVTMMFWYRQQPGQSLTLIATANQGSEATYESGFVIDKFPISRPNLTFSTLTVSNMSPEDSSIYLCSVSAGLYGYTFGSGTRLTVV.

CDR3 in DNA: TGCAGTGCTAGAGGGCAGTTCAAAAACATTCAGTACTTC. This gives the protein CSARGQFKNIQYF. The rearrangement joins TRBV20-1 to TRBJ2-4; D gene ambiguous. V was shortened by 1 base and J by 3 bases, with 7 bases between the two germline ends. CDR1 DFQATT and CDR2 SNEGSKA come from the germline V gene (reference sequence). This CDR3 has 13 residues.

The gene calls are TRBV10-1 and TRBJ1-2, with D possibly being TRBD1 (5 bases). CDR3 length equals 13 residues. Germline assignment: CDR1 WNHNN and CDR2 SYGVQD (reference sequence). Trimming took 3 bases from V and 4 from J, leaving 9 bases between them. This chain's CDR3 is CASSDGDGYGYTF. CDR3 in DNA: TGCGCCAGCAGTGACGGGGACGGCTATGGCTACACCTTC.